This TCR beta chain was recovered during a study of blood T cell repertoires in COVID-19. Study-level background: Sample material is recorded as cDNA or gDNA derived from T cells, B-cell-depleted T cells, or PBMCs.

The authors' processing: It was from reference gene primer amplification that nucleated cell counts were estimated. Data came from immunoSEQ multiplex PCR; TCRdb stores just in-frame clones and leaves some out. The V and J calls and clone size come from that table; D and trimming were worked out from the DNA. The sample comprises 50,000 to 55,000 clones, over 75% of which are singletons, and about 6.7% rests with the top ten. The V gene's germline CDR1 is KGHSH and CDR2 LQKENI. V was clipped by 4 bases and J by 14 bases, with 12 bases between them. The CDR3 consists of 12 residues. Sequencing was done on a sample of peripheral blood. The clonotype originates from a man aged 50 or older with active COVID-19. The chain combines TRBV18 with TRBJ1-6, with a possible D match to TRBD1 (6 bases). This CDR3 is CASSLSGASLHF. The CDR3 nucleotides read TGTGCCAGCTCACTATCAGGGGCATCCCTCCACTTT.